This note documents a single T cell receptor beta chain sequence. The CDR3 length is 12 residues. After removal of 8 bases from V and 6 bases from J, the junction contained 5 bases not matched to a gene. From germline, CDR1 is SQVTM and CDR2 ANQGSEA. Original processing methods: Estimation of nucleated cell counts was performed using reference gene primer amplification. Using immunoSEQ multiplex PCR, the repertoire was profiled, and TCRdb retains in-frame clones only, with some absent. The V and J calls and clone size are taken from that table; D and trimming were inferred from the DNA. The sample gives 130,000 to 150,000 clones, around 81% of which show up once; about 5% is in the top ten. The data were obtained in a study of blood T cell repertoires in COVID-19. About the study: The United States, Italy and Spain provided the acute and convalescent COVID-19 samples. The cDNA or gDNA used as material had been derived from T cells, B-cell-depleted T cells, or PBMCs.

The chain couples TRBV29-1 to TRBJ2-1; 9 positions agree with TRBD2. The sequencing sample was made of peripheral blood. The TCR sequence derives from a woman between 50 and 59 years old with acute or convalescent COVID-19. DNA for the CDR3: TGCAGCTTCGGGACTAGCCGCAATGAGCAGTTCTTC. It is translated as CSFGTSRNEQFF.